One sample yielded the 27 T cell receptor beta chains listed below, sequenced in a study of blood T cell repertoires in COVID-19. Sequencing used immunoSEQ multiplex PCR; TCRdb keeps in-frame clones, though not all of them. Among roughly 220,000 clones listed, 81% were seen once. The sample consisted of peripheral blood. The source is a woman older than 75 with COVID-19, enrolled during active disease.

V is TRBV6-1 and J is TRBJ1-1; D unclear. CDR3 length equals 13 residues. Germline V gene data show CDR1 as MNHNS and CDR2 as SASEGT. The V gene lost 5 bases and the J gene lost 0 bases, with 7 bases spanning the gap. CDR3 bases: TGTGCCAGCAGTCCCCAGATGAACACTGAAGCTTTCTTT. This codes for CASSPQMNTEAFF.

This chain connects TRBV1 to TRBJ2-5; the listed D gene, TRBD2, was not tested against the DNA. TRBV1 represents a pseudogene. This CDR3 contains 17 residues. CDR3 nucleotides: TGCACCAGCAGCCAAGTGCGGGGGCCCCCTGTTACCGAGACCCAGTACTTC. Translation: CTSSQVRGPPVTETQYF.

This clone was found a few times. The V and J genes are TRBV5-6 and TRBJ2-5, with 7 bases matching TRBD2. This CDR3 is built from 14 residues. Germline CDR1 is SGHDT and CDR2 is YYEEEE. J lost 1 base, V lost 0 bases, and 0 bases had no gene match. The CDR3 loop is CASSLGLAQETQYF. For the CDR3, the DNA is TGTGCCAGCAGCTTGGGACTAGCCCAAGAGACCCAGTACTTC.

The chain uses TRBV14 and TRBJ2-1, with a tentative D call TRBD1 (6 bases). The CDR3 covers 13 residues. Trimming pared 3 bases from V and 9 bases from J, leaving 12 bases between. Per the germline V gene, CDR1 is SGHDN and CDR2 is FVKESK. CDR3 amino acids: CASSQGARIEQFF. DNA of the CDR3: TGTGCCAGCAGCCAGGGGGCGAGAATTGAGCAGTTCTTC.

The chain has TRBV19 and TRBJ2-3; 9 bases fit TRBD1. Germline trimming cut 3 bases from V and 0 bases from J; bases unmatched to any gene: 22. This CDR3 contains 22 residues. In germline, CDR1 is LNHDA, CDR2 SQIVND (reference sequence). The CDR3 spells CASSMNWPDRGVRRMSTDTQYF. For the CDR3, the DNA is TGTGCCAGTAGTATGAATTGGCCCGACAGGGGGGTACGAAGAATGAGCACAGATACGCAGTATTTT. Together with reference TRBV19 and TRBJ2-3, the CDR3 gives the full variable domain: DGGITQSPKYLFRKEGQNVTLSCEQNLNHDAMYWYRQDPGQGLRLIYYSQIVNDFQKGDIAEGYSVSREKKESFPLTVTSAQKNPTAFYLCASSMNWPDRGVRRMSTDTQYFGPGTRLTVL.

This rearrangement joins TRBV3-1 (or the pseudogene TRBV3-2) to TRBJ1-2; perhaps TRBD1 as D (6 bases). The germline gives CDR1 LGHDT, CDR2 YNNKEL (reference sequence). The V end was cut by 9 bases, the J end by 1 base, with 12 bases between. This CDR3 is built from 13 residues. Written as DNA, the CDR3 is TGTGCCAGTCGCAGGGGAAATAACTATGGCTACACCTTC. It specifies CASRRGNNYGYTF.

V and J are TRBV19 and TRBJ2-7, with 8 bases that match TRBD1. CDR3 length: 15 residues. CDR1 and CDR2 (germline): LNHDA, SQIVND (reference sequence). Trimming at V came to 0 bases and at J to 3 bases, leaving 4 bases not matched to a gene. The CDR3 nucleotides read TGTGCCAGTAGTATAGACGACAGGGGCTTCTACGAGCAGTACTTC. Translated, it gives CASSIDDRGFYEQYF.

This sequence joins TRBV4-1 and TRBJ2-7; TRBD1 might be the D (6 bases). The V gene lost 1 base and the J gene lost 2 bases, with 9 bases spanning the gap. Germline assignment: CDR1 MGHRA and CDR2 YSYEKL. This CDR3 is 14 amino acids long. The chain's CDR3 is CASSQGTVTYEQYF. Here the CDR3 DNA reads TGCGCCAGCAGCCAAGGGACAGTGACCTACGAGCAGTACTTC.

The V and J genes are TRBV7-8 and TRBJ1-1; D possibly corresponds to TRBD1 (6 bases). CDR1 is SGHVS, CDR2 FQNEAQ, per germline. The CDR3 spans 14 residues. The V end lost 5 bases, the J end lost 1 base, and 11 bases lay between the germline ends. The CDR3 spells CASSAWTANTEAFF. The CDR3 DNA is TGTGCCAGCAGCGCTTGGACAGCGAACACTGAAGCTTTCTTT.

This chain uses TRBV6-5 with TRBJ2-7, with TRBD2 as a possible D gene (6 bases). V gave up 6 bases and J gave up 5 bases, with 14 bases separating them. Germline loops: CDR1 MNHEY, CDR2 SVGAGI. The CDR3 contains 13 residues. CDR3 sequence (DNA): TGTGCCAGCAGGGCGCGGGGCGACGACGAGCAGTACTTC. It specifies CASRARGDDEQYF.

This clone has only a few counts. At the DNA level, this CDR3 is encoded by other sequences in the same sample as well. J is TRBJ1-5 and V is TRBV2, with TRBD1 matching over 9 bases. CDR1 and CDR2 from the germline V gene are SNHLY and FYNNEI. V lost 6 bases to trimming and J lost 2 bases; unmatched junction nucleotides: 2. The CDR3 covers 14 residues. DNA of the CDR3: TGTGCCAGCAGGGGACAGGGAGGCAATCAGCCCCAGCATTTT. Protein product: CASRGQGGNQPQHF.

The rearrangement uses TRBV3-1 (or the pseudogene TRBV3-2) and TRBJ1-2, with a weak D call TRBD1 (6 bases). The CDR3 runs 15 residues. Germline CDR1 and CDR2: LGHDT and YNNKEL (reference sequence). The V end lost 0 bases, the J end lost 8 bases, and 16 bases lay between the germline ends. The CDR3 loop is CASSQDFSRGRGYTF. CDR3 DNA sequence: TGTGCCAGCAGCCAAGACTTTTCCAGGGGTCGGGGCTACACCTTC.

The V and J genes are TRBV28 and TRBJ2-1; 15 bases match TRBD2. Looked up from germline, CDR1 is MDHEN and CDR2 is SYDVKM. This CDR3 contains 19 residues. V lost 6 bases to trimming and J lost 7 bases; unmatched junction nucleotides: 16. The CDR3 DNA follows: TGTGCCAGCAGCCCTCCGGGACTAGCGGGAGGCCCTCTGAGGAATGAGCAGTTCTTC. This gives the protein CASSPPGLAGGPLRNEQFF.

The chain joins TRBV20-1 to TRBJ1-1, with 7 bases matching TRBD1. Looked up from germline, CDR1 is DFQATT and CDR2 is SNEGSKA (reference sequence). V lost 2 bases and J lost 11; bases outside the gene matches: 5. The CDR3 totals 11 residues. The CDR3 DNA follows: TGCAGTGCTAGAAGGCAGGGGGGCGCTTTCTTT. Protein: CSARRQGGAFF.

V usage is TRBV2 and J usage is TRBJ1-2; 7 nucleotides line up with TRBD1. The CDR3 sequence is 13 residues long. Germline loops: CDR1 SNHLY, CDR2 FYNNEI. V lost 4 bases and J lost 4; bases outside the gene matches: 3. CDR3 region: CASSAGQLYGYTF. CDR3 nucleotide sequence: TGTGCCAGCAGTGCGGGACAGCTCTATGGCTACACCTTC.

The J gene is TRBJ2-7, the V gene TRBV5-1; 11 positions match TRBD1. Looked up from germline, CDR1 is SGHRS and CDR2 is YFSETQ. This CDR3 has 14 residues. The V and J ends lost 4 bases and 5 bases, in that order; junction bases with no gene match: 5. This chain's CDR3 is CASSPGQGVNEQYF. The DNA for the CDR3 is TGCGCCAGCAGCCCGGGACAGGGGGTGAACGAGCAGTACTTC.

J is TRBJ1-1 and V is TRBV27; D not certain. The CDR3 length is 14 residues. The V gene lost 2 bases and the J gene lost 1 base, with 8 bases spanning the gap. Germline assignment: CDR1 MNHEY and CDR2 SMNVEV (reference sequence). The CDR3 nucleotides are TGTGCCAGCAGTTTAAGTTCCGGGAACACTGAAGCTTTCTTT. This gives the protein CASSLSSGNTEAFF.

The chain joins TRBV28 to TRBJ2-1; 7 bases map to TRBD1. Germline loops: CDR1 MDHEN, CDR2 SYDVKM. The CDR3 is 16 amino acids. The V gene end was trimmed by 5 bases and the J gene end by 3 bases; junction bases not matched to a gene: 10. This CDR3 is CASSTPGTVSYNEQFF. The CDR3 bases are TGTGCCAGCAGTACACCCGGGACAGTTAGCTACAATGAGCAGTTCTTC.

The chain joins TRBV7-9 to TRBJ1-6, with 8 nucleotides matching TRBD1. CDR3 length: 16 amino acids. Germline lookup yields CDR1 SEHNR and CDR2 FQNEAQ (reference sequence). V shed 1 base and J 9 bases; nucleotides not matched to a gene: 8. The CDR3 loop is CASSLDGGQGASPLHF. The CDR3 DNA reads TGTGCCAGCAGCTTAGATGGGGGGCAGGGGGCTTCACCCCTCCACTTT.

The chain combines TRBV28 with TRBJ1-6; 12 bases align to TRBD1. This CDR3 spans 16 amino acids. Germline V gene data show CDR1 as MDHEN and CDR2 as SYDVKM. Unmatched junction bases numbered 5, after V lost 4 bases and J lost 7 bases. This chain's CDR3 is CASSSGTGGRNSPLHF. CDR3 in DNA: TGTGCCAGCAGTTCCGGGACAGGGGGCAGGAATTCACCCCTCCACTTT.

This chain links TRBV11-3 with TRBJ2-5; the match to TRBD2 covers 12 bases. The CDR3 length is 16 residues. V shed 2 bases, J shed 5 bases, and the junction held 6 bases outside the gene matches. Germline CDR1 reads SGHNT; CDR2 reads YENEEA. The CDR3: CASSLSSGRAGETQYF. The CDR3 DNA reads TGTGCCAGCAGCTTATCTAGCGGGAGGGCCGGGGAGACCCAGTACTTC.

This chain uses TRBV5-4 with TRBJ2-1; perhaps TRBD2 as D (7 bases). V was trimmed by 4 bases and J by 4 bases, leaving 18 bases between them. CDR1 is SGHNT and CDR2 is YYREEE in the germline V gene (reference sequence). The CDR3 totals 16 residues. CDR3 DNA sequence: TGTGCCAGCAGCCCGGGGGGCCTGGCCTTTTACAATGAGCAGTTCTTC. Its translation is CASSPGGLAFYNEQFF. The whole variable domain, remainder taken from reference TRBV5-4 and TRBJ2-1, is ETGVTQSPTHLIKTRGQQVTLRCSSQSGHNTVSWYQQALGQGPQFIFQYYREEENGRGNFPPRFSGLQFPNYSSELNVNALELDDSALYLCASSPGGLAFYNEQFFGPGTRLTVL.

The CDR3 DNA reads TGTGCCAGCAGCTTATCCCGGACTAGCGGGGGGTTTGAGACCCAGTACTTC. Amino acids: CASSLSRTSGGFETQYF. This sequence joins TRBV7-9 and TRBJ2-5, with TRBD2 identical over 14 bases. The CDR3 contains 17 residues. V shed 2 bases, J shed 5 bases, and the junction held 7 bases outside the gene matches. The germline CDR1 and CDR2 sequences are SEHNR and FQNEAQ (reference sequence).

The chain links TRBV5-1 to TRBJ2-7; possible D gene TRBD2, 6 bases. The V end was cut by 3 bases, the J end by 3 bases, with 19 bases between. The germline V gene has CDR1 SGHRS and CDR2 YFSETQ. The CDR3 spans 16 residues. The CDR3 nucleotides are TGCGCCAGCAGCTCCCATCGGGGACTTTGGGGCTACGAGCAGTACTTC. This sequence encodes CASSSHRGLWGYEQYF.

CDR3 region: CASSLIDTHHTEAFF. CDR3 sequence (DNA): TGTGCCAGCAGCCTGATTGACACTCACCACACTGAAGCTTTCTTT. This sequence joins TRBV9 and TRBJ1-1; D not resolved. Per the germline V gene, CDR1 is SGDLS and CDR2 is YYNGEE. This CDR3 has 15 amino acids. Trimming took 4 bases from V and 3 from J, leaving 16 bases between them.

This chain joins TRBV5-1 and TRBJ1-3; 8 positions match TRBD1. Trimming removed 0 bases from V and 4 bases from J; junction bases left unmatched: 6. Germline V gene sequence: CDR1 SGHRS, CDR2 YFSETQ. This CDR3 contains 16 residues. The CDR3 nucleotides are TGCGCCAGCAGCTTGGAAGGTCAGGGGGCCGGAAACACCATATATTTT. Translating gives CASSLEGQGAGNTIYF.

The V gene is TRBV13, the J gene TRBJ2-1, with 7 nucleotides matching TRBD2. V trimming: 0 bases; J trimming: 0 bases; junction bases outside the gene matches: 20. The CDR3 spans 22 residues. Germline V lookup: CDR1 PRHDT, CDR2 FYEKMQ (reference sequence). The CDR3 sequence: CASSLGFWEGGPTKSSYNEQFF. DNA of the CDR3: TGTGCCAGCAGCTTAGGCTTTTGGGAGGGAGGGCCGACTAAAAGCTCCTACAATGAGCAGTTCTTC. The whole variable domain, filled in from reference TRBV13 and TRBJ2-1, reads AAGVIQSPRHLIKEKRETATLKCYPIPRHDTVYWYQQGPGQDPQFLISFYEKMQSDKGSIPDRFSAQQFSDYHSELNMSSLELGDSALYFCASSLGFWEGGPTKSSYNEQFFGPGTRLTVL.